This T cell receptor beta chain was obtained from a study of T-cell memory formation after mild COVID-19. Whole-study results and caveats: Certain responding clones were present in pre-infection memory, suggesting participation of cross-reactive memory.

Germline CDR1 is DFQATT and CDR2 is SNEGSKA (reference sequence). CDR3 length: 13 amino acids. V lost 6 bases to trimming and J lost 7 bases; unmatched junction nucleotides: 8. Concerning this clonotype: What it binds is not known.

TCRdb recomputed calls from the 5' RACE reads with MiXCR, one row per CDR3 protein. This table holds hundreds of thousands of distinct CDR3 sequences, 15% to 25% found once. This sequence was found in an adult woman who had mild COVID-19 (a few samples of this study predate the infection). Cell type and time point are not known. V usage is TRBV20-1 and J usage is TRBJ2-3; TRBD2 matches 9 bases. The sample consisted of PBMCs or a T cell subset sorted from them (not recorded which). The CDR3 sequence is CSALAGSGNTQYF. The CDR3 DNA sequence: TGCAGTGCCCTAGCGGGATCGGGAAATACGCAGTATTTT.